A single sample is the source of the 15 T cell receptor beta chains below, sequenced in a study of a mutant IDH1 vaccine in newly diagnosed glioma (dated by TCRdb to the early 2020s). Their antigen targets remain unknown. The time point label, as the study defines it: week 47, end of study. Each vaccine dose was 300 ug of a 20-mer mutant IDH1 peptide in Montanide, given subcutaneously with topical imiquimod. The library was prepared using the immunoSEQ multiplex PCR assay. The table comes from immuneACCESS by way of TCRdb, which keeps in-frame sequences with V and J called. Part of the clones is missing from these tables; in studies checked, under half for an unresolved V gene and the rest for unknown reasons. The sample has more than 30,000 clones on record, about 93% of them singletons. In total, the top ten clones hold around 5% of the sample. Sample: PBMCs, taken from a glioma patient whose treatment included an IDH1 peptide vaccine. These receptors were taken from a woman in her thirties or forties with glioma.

As DNA, the CDR3 is TGTGCCAGCAGCCAAGAACAGGGGGTGGGCACTGAAGCTTTCTTT. Translating gives CASSQEQGVGTEAFF. This chain links TRBV14 with TRBJ1-1; 8 bases fit TRBD1. Germline lookup yields CDR1 SGHDN and CDR2 FVKESK. The CDR3 covers 15 residues. After removal of 0 bases from V and 4 bases from J, the junction contained 4 bases not matched to a gene.

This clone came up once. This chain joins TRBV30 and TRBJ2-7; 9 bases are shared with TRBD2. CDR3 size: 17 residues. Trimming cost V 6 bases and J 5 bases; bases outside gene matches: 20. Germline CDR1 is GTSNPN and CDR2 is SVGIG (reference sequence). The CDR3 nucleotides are TGTGCCTGTAACCACCCACGTGGGGGCGGGGGGGGCAACGAGCAGTACTTC. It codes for CACNHPRGGGGGNEQYF.

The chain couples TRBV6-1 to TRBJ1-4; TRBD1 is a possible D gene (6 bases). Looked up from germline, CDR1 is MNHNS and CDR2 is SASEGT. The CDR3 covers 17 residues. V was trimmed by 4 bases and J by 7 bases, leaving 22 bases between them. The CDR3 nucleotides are TGTGCCAGCAGTGCCCCCACGGGGGGCTACGGTAGTGAAAAACTGTTTTTT. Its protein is CASSAPTGGYGSEKLFF.

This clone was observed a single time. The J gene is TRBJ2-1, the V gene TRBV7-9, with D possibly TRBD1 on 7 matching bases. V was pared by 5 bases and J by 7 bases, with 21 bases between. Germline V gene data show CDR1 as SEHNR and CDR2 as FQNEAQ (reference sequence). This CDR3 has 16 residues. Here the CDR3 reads CASSPRQGLLGNEQFF. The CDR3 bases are TGTGCCAGCAGCCCGAGACAGGGACTCTTAGGGAATGAGCAGTTCTTC.

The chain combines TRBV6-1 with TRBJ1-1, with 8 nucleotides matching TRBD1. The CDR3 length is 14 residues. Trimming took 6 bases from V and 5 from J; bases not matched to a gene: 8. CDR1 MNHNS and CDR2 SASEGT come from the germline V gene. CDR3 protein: CASRLDRERTEAFF. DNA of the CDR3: TGTGCCAGCAGACTGGACAGGGAGAGGACTGAAGCTTTCTTT.

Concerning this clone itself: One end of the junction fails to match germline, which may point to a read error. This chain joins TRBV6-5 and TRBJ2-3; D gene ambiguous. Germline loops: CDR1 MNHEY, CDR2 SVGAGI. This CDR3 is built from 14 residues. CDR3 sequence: CASSDSYSTDTQYF. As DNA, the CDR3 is TGTGCCAGCAGTGACTCTTATAGCACAGATACGCAGTATTTT.

The CDR3 bases are TGCGCCAGCAGCCCGCTGGGACAGTGTAATTCACCCCTCCACTTT. This encodes CASSPLGQCNSPLHF. The chain carries TRBV5-1 and TRBJ1-6; TRBD1 agrees at 7 bases. The germline CDR1 and CDR2 sequences are SGHRS and YFSETQ. CDR3 length: 15 residues. Trimming removed 4 bases from V and 6 bases from J; junction bases left unmatched: 7.

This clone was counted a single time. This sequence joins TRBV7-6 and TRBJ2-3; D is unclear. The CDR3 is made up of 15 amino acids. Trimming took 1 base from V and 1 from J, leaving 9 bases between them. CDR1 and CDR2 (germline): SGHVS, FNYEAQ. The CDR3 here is CASSLVGFGTDTQYF. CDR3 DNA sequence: TGTGCCAGCAGCTTAGTGGGGTTTGGCACAGATACGCAGTATTTT.

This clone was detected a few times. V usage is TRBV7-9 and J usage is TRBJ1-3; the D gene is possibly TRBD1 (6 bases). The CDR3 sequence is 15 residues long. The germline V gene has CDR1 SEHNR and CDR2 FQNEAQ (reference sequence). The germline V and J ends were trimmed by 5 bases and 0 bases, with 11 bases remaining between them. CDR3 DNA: TGTGCCAGCAGCGTTGACAGGAGCTCTGGAAACACCATATATTTT. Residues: CASSVDRSSGNTIYF.

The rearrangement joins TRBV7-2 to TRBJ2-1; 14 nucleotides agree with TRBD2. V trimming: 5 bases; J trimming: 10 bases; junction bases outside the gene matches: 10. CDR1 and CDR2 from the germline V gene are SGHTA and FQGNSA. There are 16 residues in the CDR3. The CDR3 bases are TGTGCCAGCAGCCCCCAATTGACTAGCGGGGGGGCGGAGCAGTTCTTC. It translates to CASSPQLTSGGAEQFF. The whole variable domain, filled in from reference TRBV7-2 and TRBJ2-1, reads GAGVSQSPSNKVTEKGKDVELRCDPISGHTALYWYRQSLGQGLEFLIYFQGNSAPDKSGLPSDRFSAERTGGSVSTLTIQRTQQEDSAVYLCASSPQLTSGGAEQFFGPGTRLTVL.

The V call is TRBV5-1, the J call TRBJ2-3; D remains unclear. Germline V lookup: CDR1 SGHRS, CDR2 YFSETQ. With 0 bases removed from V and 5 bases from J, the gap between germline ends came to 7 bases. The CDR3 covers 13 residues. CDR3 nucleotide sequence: TGCGCCAGCAGCTTGGACGGCTTAGATACGCAGTATTTT. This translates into CASSLDGLDTQYF.

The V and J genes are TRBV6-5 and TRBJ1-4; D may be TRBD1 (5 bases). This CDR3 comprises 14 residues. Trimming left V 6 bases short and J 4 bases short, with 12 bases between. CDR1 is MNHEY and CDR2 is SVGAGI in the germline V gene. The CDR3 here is CASSPRGGNEKLFF. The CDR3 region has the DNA TGTGCCAGCAGCCCTCGGGGCGGTAATGAAAAACTGTTTTTT.

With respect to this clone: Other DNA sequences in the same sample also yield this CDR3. The CDR3 DNA follows: TGTGCCAGTAGTATCGGGGCTGGGGGCCGGCAGCCCCAGCATTTT. Translation: CASSIGAGGRQPQHF. The rearrangement joins TRBV19 to TRBJ1-5; possibly TRBD1 for D (6 bases). The CDR3 sequence is 15 residues long. V was pared by 3 bases and J by 7 bases, with 16 bases between. CDR1 is LNHDA and CDR2 is SQIVND in the germline V gene (reference sequence).

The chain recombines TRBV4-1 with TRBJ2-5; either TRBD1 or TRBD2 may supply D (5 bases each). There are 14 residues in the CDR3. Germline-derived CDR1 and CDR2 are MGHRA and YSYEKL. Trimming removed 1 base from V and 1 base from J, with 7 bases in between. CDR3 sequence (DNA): TGCGCCAGCAGCCAAGGGGACGTCCAAGAGACCCAGTACTTC. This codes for CASSQGDVQETQYF.

The CDR3 loop is CASQGARLLEQYF. CDR3 nucleotide sequence: TGCGCCAGTCAGGGGGCACGGCTACTCGAGCAGTACTTC. The chain combines TRBV10-2 with TRBJ2-7, with 8 bases lining up with TRBD1. V was clipped by 9 bases and J by 6 bases; unmatched bases: 10. The germline V gene encodes CDR1 WSHSY and CDR2 SAAADI. There are 13 residues in the CDR3.